The present entry profiles one T cell receptor (beta chain) with its context. The same CDR3 is also encoded by other DNA sequences in this sample. This record comes from a study of blood T cell repertoires in COVID-19. About the research overall: Sample material is recorded as cDNA or gDNA derived from T cells, B-cell-depleted T cells, or PBMCs.

Libraries were prepared by immunoSEQ multiplex PCR; TCRdb keeps only in-frame clonotypes and omits some of them. The sample lists a few hundred thousand clones, around 90% occurring once. Germline CDR1 and CDR2: SGHVS and FQNEAQ. The CDR3 loop spans 13 amino acids. V was cut by 5 bases and J by 3 bases, with 10 bases left in between. The chain uses TRBV7-8 and TRBJ1-1; perhaps TRBD1 as D (5 bases). Sequencing used peripheral blood. The sequence came from a woman in her 70s with active or convalescent COVID-19. The CDR3 DNA sequence: TGTGCCAGCAGCCTCACGGGGGACACTGAAGCTTTCTTT. As protein: CASSLTGDTEAFF.